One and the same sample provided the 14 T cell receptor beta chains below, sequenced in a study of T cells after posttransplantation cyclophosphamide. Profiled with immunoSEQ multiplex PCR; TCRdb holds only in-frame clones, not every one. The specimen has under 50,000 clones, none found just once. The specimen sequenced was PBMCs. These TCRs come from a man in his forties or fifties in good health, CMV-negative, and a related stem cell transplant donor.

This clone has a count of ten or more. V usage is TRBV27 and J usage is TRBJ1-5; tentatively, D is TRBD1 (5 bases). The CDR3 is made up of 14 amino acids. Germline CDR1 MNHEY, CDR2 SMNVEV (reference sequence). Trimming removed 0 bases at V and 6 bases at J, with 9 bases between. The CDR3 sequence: CASSLSPGPQPQHF. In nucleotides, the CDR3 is TGTGCCAGCAGTTTATCTCCAGGGCCTCAGCCCCAGCATTTT.

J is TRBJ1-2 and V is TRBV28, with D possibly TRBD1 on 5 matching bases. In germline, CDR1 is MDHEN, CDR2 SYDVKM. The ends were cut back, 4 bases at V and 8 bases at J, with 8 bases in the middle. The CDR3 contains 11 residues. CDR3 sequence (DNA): TGTGCCAGCAGTTACGGGGGGGGCTACACCTTC. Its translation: CASSYGGGYTF.

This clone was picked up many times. CDR3 sequence: CASIRVSYEQYF. The CDR3 nucleotides read TGTGCCAGCATCAGGGTGAGCTACGAGCAGTACTTC. The chain employs TRBV2 and TRBJ2-7, with a tentative D call TRBD1 (5 bases). The V gene's germline CDR1 is SNHLY and CDR2 FYNNEI. The V and J ends lost 7 bases and 3 bases respectively, with 10 bases between them. The CDR3 runs 12 residues.

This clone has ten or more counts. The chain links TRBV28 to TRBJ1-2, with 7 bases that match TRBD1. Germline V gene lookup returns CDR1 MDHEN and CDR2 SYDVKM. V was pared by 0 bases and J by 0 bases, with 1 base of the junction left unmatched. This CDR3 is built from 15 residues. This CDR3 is CASSLWGQTNYGYTF. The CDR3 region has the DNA TGTGCCAGCAGTTTATGGGGACAGACTAACTATGGCTACACCTTC.

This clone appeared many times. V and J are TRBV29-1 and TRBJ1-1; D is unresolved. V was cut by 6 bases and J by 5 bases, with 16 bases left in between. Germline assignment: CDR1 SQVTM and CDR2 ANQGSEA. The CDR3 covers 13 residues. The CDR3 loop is CSVSGGRGTEAFF. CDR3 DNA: TGCAGCGTATCCGGAGGGCGCGGAACTGAAGCTTTCTTT.

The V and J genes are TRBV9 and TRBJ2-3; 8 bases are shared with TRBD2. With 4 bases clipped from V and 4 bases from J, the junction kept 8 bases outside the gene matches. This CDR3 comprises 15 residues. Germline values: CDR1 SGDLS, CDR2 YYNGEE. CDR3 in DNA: TGTGCCAGCAGCCCAATTAGCGGGATTTCAGATACGCAGTATTTT. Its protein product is CASSPISGISDTQYF.

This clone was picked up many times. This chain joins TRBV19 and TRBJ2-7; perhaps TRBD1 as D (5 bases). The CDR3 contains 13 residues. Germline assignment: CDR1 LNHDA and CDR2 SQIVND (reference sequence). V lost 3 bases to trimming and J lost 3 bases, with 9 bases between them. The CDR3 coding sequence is TGTGCCAGTAGTATGGGGCAGGGCTACGAGCAGTACTTC. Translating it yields CASSMGQGYEQYF.

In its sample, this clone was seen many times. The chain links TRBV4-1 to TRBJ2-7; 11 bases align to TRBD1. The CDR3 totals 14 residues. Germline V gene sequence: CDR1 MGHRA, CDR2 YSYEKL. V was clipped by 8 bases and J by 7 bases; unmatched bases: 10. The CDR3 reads CASGLGQGALEQYF. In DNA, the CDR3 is TGCGCCAGCGGGCTCGGACAGGGGGCTCTTGAGCAGTACTTC.

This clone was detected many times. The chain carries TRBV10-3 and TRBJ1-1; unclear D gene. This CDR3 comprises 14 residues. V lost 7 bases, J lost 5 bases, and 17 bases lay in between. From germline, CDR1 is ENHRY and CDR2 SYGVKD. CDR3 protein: CAITLKIEGTEAFF. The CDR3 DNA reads TGTGCCATCACCCTGAAAATCGAGGGAACTGAAGCTTTCTTT.

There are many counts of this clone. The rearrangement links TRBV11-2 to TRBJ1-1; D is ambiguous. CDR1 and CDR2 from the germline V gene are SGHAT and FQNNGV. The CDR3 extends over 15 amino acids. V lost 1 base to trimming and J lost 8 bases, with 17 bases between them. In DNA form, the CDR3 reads TGTGCCAGCAGCTTAGTTTTTGGAGGTTTAGGGGAAGCTTTCTTT. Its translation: CASSLVFGGLGEAFF.

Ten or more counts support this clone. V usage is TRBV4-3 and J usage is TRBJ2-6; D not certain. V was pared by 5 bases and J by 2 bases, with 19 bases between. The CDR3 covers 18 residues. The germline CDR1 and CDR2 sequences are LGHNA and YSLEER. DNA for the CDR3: TGCGCCAGCAGCGTCAGGATGGTCACCTCTACTGGGGCCAACGTCCTGACTTTC. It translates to CASSVRMVTSTGANVLTF.

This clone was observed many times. Here the CDR3 reads CASSSLGTGQGYSNQPQHF. The CDR3 DNA reads as TGTGCCAGCAGCTCCCTTGGGACAGGGCAGGGTTATAGCAATCAGCCCCAGCATTTT. V and J are TRBV28 and TRBJ1-5; 9 nucleotides agree with TRBD1. The ends lost 6 bases at V and 0 bases at J; junction bases unmatched: 15. The CDR3 is made up of 19 amino acids. In germline, CDR1 is MDHEN, CDR2 SYDVKM.

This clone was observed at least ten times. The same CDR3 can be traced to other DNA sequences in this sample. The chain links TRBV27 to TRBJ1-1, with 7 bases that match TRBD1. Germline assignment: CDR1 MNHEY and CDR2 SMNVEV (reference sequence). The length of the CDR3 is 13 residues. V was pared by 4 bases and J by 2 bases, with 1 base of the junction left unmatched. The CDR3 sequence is CASSWTGNTEAFF. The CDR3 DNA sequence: TGTGCCAGCAGTTGGACAGGCAACACTGAAGCTTTCTTT.

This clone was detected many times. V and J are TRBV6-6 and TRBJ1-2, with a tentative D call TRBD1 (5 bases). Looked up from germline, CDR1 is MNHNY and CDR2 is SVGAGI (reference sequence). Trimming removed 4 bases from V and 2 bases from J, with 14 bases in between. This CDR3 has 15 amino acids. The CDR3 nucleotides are TGTGCCAGCAGTTGGGGCTCGGAATGGAACTATGGCTACACCTTC. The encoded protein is CASSWGSEWNYGYTF.